This is a list of T cell receptor beta chains from one sample in a study of neurological immune-mediated disorders. TCRdb redid the calling of the 5' RACE reads with MiXCR, one entry per CDR3 protein. This table has approximately 89,000 distinct CDR3 sequences, about 13% appearing once. Material: PBMCs. These receptors originate from a female donor with HTLV-1-associated myelopathy (HAM/TSP). The CDR3 runs from the conserved cysteine through the conserved F or W. Fields, in order: V gene, CDR3 length, J gene, D gene, CDR3 protein. D genes are given only for firm matches.

V gene: TRBV7-2
CDR3 length: 17
J gene: TRBJ2-6
D gene: NA
CDR3 protein: CASSLEFIRSGANVLTF

V gene: TRBV5-6
CDR3 length: 14
J gene: TRBJ1-1
D gene: NA
CDR3 protein: CANRLRRGDTEAFF

V gene: TRBV4-1
CDR3 length: 13
J gene: TRBJ2-3
D gene: NA
CDR3 protein: CASSRFGPGAQYF

V gene: TRBV5-1
CDR3 length: 14
J gene: TRBJ2-2
D gene: NA
CDR3 protein: CASSPGSNTGELFF

V gene: TRBV9
CDR3 length: 15
J gene: TRBJ2-5
D gene: NA
CDR3 protein: CASSVRGVGQETQYF

V gene: TRBV24-1
CDR3 length: 16
J gene: TRBJ2-2
D gene: TRBD1
CDR3 protein: CATSDPGTGATGELFF

V gene: TRBV28
CDR3 length: 12
J gene: TRBJ1-2
D gene: NA
CDR3 protein: CASSSGDFSYTF

V gene: TRBV9
CDR3 length: 12
J gene: TRBJ2-7
D gene: NA
CDR3 protein: CASYGSSYEQYF

V gene: TRBV28
CDR3 length: 15
J gene: TRBJ2-7
D gene: NA
CDR3 protein: CSSMGGSRGTNEQYF

V gene: TRBV25-1
CDR3 length: 13
J gene: TRBJ2-7
D gene: NA
CDR3 protein: CASKGKGGYEQYF

V gene: TRBV2
CDR3 length: 15
J gene: TRBJ1-6
D gene: NA
CDR3 protein: CASSDGRNYNSPLHF

V gene: TRBV6-5
CDR3 length: 14
J gene: TRBJ2-7
D gene: TRBD1
CDR3 protein: CASSLRTGGDEQYF

V gene: TRBV7-7
CDR3 length: 15
J gene: TRBJ2-7
D gene: TRBD1
CDR3 protein: CASSSGSGTGNEQYF

V gene: TRBV27
CDR3 length: 13
J gene: TRBJ2-3
D gene: TRBD2
CDR3 protein: CASFAGGGDTQYF

V gene: TRBV4-1
CDR3 length: 19
J gene: TRBJ1-3
D gene: NA
CDR3 protein: CASSQHLRLLPFSGNTIYF

V gene: TRBV20-1
CDR3 length: 13
J gene: TRBJ2-7
D gene: NA
CDR3 protein: CSARTQGSDEQYF

V gene: TRBV20-1
CDR3 length: 15
J gene: TRBJ2-5
D gene: NA
CDR3 protein: CSGSELGRRQETQYF

V gene: TRBV25-1
CDR3 length: 18
J gene: TRBJ2-1
D gene: TRBD2
CDR3 protein: CASSFIVTGGDSYNEQFF